Following are 21 T cell receptor beta chains from one sample sequenced in a study of glioma-infiltrating T cells. TCR alpha and beta CDR3 regions were amplified from RNA using iRepertoire nested multiplex PCR. TCRdb passed the multiplex PCR reads through MiXCR, listing each CDR3 protein once. The data contain about 400,000 distinct CDR3 sequences, less than 50% of them singletons. The sample consisted of glioma tissue, nonneoplastic brain tissue, or PBMCs (not recorded which). These receptor sequences come from a human donor with low-grade glioma or glioblastoma, undergoing nonglioma brain surgery, or in good health (not recorded which).

A remark on this clonotype: This may stem from a read error, because a much larger clone lies one nucleotide away. V usage is TRBV28 and J usage is TRBJ2-2; unclear D gene. Germline CDR1 and CDR2: MDHEN and SYDVKM. V was pared by 1 base and J by 15 bases, with 9 bases between. This CDR3 comprises 11 residues. CDR3 sequence (DNA): TGTGCCAGCAGTTTATCCCGAGAGATGTTTTTT. Its translation is CASSLSREMFF.

This chain connects TRBV20-1 to TRBJ2-7; 7 nucleotides line up with TRBD2. The germline V gene encodes CDR1 DFQATT and CDR2 SNEGSKA (reference sequence). This CDR3 is 13 amino acids long. V was pared by 6 bases and J by 4 bases, with 9 bases of the junction left unmatched. In DNA form, the CDR3 reads TGCAGTGCCCGCCTGCGGACTAGGTACGAGCAGTACTTC. Protein: CSARLRTRYEQYF.

Turning to this clonotype: This clone may be a read error of a much larger clone one base away. Here the CDR3 DNA reads TGTGCCAGCAGTTACCCGACACCCGGAGCTTTCTTT. It is translated as CASSYPTPGAFF. The chain is built from TRBV6-2 or TRBV6-3 and TRBJ1-1; D is ambiguous. Germline V gene sequence: CDR1 MNHEY, CDR2 SVGEGT. V gave up 2 bases and J gave up 10 bases, with 11 bases separating them. This CDR3 spans 12 amino acids.

The V gene is TRBV5-4, the J gene TRBJ2-3; D perhaps matches TRBD2 (5 bases). The length of the CDR3 is 15 residues. Trimming shortened V by 0 bases and J by 6 bases, and 14 bases separated the two germline ends. From germline, CDR1 is SGHNT and CDR2 YYREEE (reference sequence). This CDR3 reads CASSLEREGLDTQYF. The CDR3 bases are TGTGCCAGCAGCTTGGAACGAGAGGGTTTGGATACGCAGTATTTT.

This clonotype came up a few times. The chain couples TRBV20-1 to TRBJ2-5; D unresolved. The V gene lost 0 bases and the J gene lost 4 bases, with 6 bases spanning the gap. The CDR3 has 12 amino acids. Germline lookup yields CDR1 DFQATT and CDR2 SNEGSKA (reference sequence). CDR3 sequence (DNA): TGCAGTGCTAGAGAGAGTATAGAGACCCAGTACTTC. Translation: CSARESIETQYF.

In the case of this clonotype: One base away lies a much larger clone, so this may be a sequencing read error. The chain carries TRBV15 and TRBJ2-1; D unresolved. V dropped 5 bases and J dropped 13 bases, with 12 bases sitting between them. This CDR3 region has 11 residues. The germline gives CDR1 LNHNV, CDR2 YYDKDF (reference sequence). CDR3 sequence reads: CATSETETQFF. CDR3 in DNA: TGTGCCACCAGCGAAACCGAGACCCAGTTCTTC.

The chain uses TRBV28 and TRBJ1-3; D gene unclear. The CDR3 has 14 amino acids. Germline V lookup: CDR1 MDHEN, CDR2 SYDVKM. Trimming stripped 5 bases from V and 1 base from J, with 9 bases between. The CDR3 DNA sequence: TGTGCCAGCAGTACGGCCGAATCTGGAAACACCATATATTTT. It translates to CASSTAESGNTIYF.

The sample holds a few counts of this clonotype. The V call is TRBV7-2, the J call TRBJ2-7, with TRBD2 matching over 8 bases. This CDR3 is built from 15 residues. The germline V gene has CDR1 SGHTA and CDR2 FQGNSA. The V segment lost 4 bases and the J segment 0 bases; nucleotides outside the gene matches: 5. The CDR3, as DNA: TGTGCCAGCAGCTCCTTGGCGGGAGGCTCCTACGAGCAGTACTTC. Translation: CASSSLAGGSYEQYF.

The CDR3 spells CASSPIAFGGVSYEQYF. CDR3 coding DNA: TGTGCCAGCAGTCCCATTGCGTTCGGAGGAGTCTCCTACGAGCAGTACTTC. This rearrangement joins TRBV27 to TRBJ2-7; weak D call: TRBD2 (5 bases). Germline lookup yields CDR1 MNHEY and CDR2 SMNVEV (reference sequence). V was trimmed by 5 bases and J by 0 bases, leaving 20 bases between them. This CDR3 is built from 17 residues.

This clonotype was counted at least ten times. V is TRBV6-1 and J is TRBJ2-3; the match to TRBD2 covers 7 bases. V dropped 8 bases and J dropped 6; count of bases not matched to a gene: 17. The CDR3 is 16 amino acids. CDR1 and CDR2 from the germline V gene are MNHNS and SASEGT. CDR3 in DNA: TGTGCCAGCGAAGGACTAGAGGTGGGGGACCGGGATACGCAGTATTTT. Protein sequence: CASEGLEVGDRDTQYF.

The chain recombines TRBV4-1 with TRBJ2-7; TRBD2 matches 14 bases. This CDR3 is 17 amino acids long. Per germline, CDR1 MGHRA and CDR2 YSYEKL. V was pared by 1 base and J by 6 bases, with 8 bases of the junction left unmatched. The chain's CDR3 is CASSQGNGLAGGGEQYF. CDR3 sequence (DNA): TGCGCCAGCAGCCAAGGTAACGGACTAGCGGGAGGCGGCGAGCAGTACTTC.

This clonotype has a count of ten or more. V is TRBV27 and J is TRBJ1-2, with TRBD1 identical over 8 bases. Germline V lookup: CDR1 MNHEY, CDR2 SMNVEV (reference sequence). CDR3 length equals 15 residues. Trimming took 2 bases from V and 4 from J; bases not matched to a gene: 6. The CDR3 is CASSLRAGGIYGYTF. CDR3 nucleotides: TGTGCCAGCAGTTTACGGGCAGGGGGCATCTATGGCTACACCTTC.

This clonotype showed up many times. This rearrangement joins TRBV6-6 to TRBJ2-3; TRBD2 might be the D (6 bases). Germline CDR1 reads MNHNY; CDR2 reads SVGAGI (reference sequence). The CDR3 spans 14 residues. The V end was cut by 0 bases, the J end by 5 bases, with 9 bases between. The CDR3 DNA sequence: TGTGCCAGCAGTTACTCGGAGGGCCTAGATACGCAGTATTTT. This gives the protein CASSYSEGLDTQYF.

The J gene is TRBJ2-4, the V gene TRBV28; tentatively, D is TRBD1 (5 bases). The CDR3 has 14 amino acids. Trimming stripped 3 bases from V and 6 bases from J, with 12 bases between. Germline values: CDR1 MDHEN, CDR2 SYDVKM. The CDR3 sequence is CASSLDQGLNIQYF. The CDR3, as DNA: TGTGCCAGCAGTTTGGATCAGGGTTTAAACATTCAGTACTTC.

This clonotype was seen a handful of times. The J gene is TRBJ2-7, the V gene TRBV4-3; D might be TRBD1 (5 bases). Germline V gene sequence: CDR1 LGHNA, CDR2 YSLEER. The CDR3 extends over 14 amino acids. V was shortened by 2 bases and J by 2 bases, with 10 bases between the two germline ends. The CDR3 bases are TGCGCCAGCAGCCAAAGGGGTAAGGCCTACGAGCAGTACTTC. The encoded protein is CASSQRGKAYEQYF.

Of note for this clonotype: This may be a read error, as it is one base from a much larger clone. V is TRBV20-1 and J is TRBJ2-1, with 8 bases lining up with TRBD1. The CDR3 is 14 residues long. Germline-derived CDR1 and CDR2 are DFQATT and SNEGSKA (reference sequence). CDR3 sequence (DNA): TGCGGTGCTAGAACAGGGGGGCCGTACAATGAGCAGTTCTTC. Residues: CGARTGGPYNEQFF.

This clonotype has a handful of counts. The chain is built from TRBV6-2 or TRBV6-3 and TRBJ1-5, with 7 positions matching TRBD1. Per germline, CDR1 MNHEY and CDR2 SVGEGT. There are 16 residues in the CDR3. The V and J ends lost 5 bases and 0 bases, in that order; junction bases with no gene match: 7. CDR3 residues: CASSPDRAYSNQPQHF. In DNA form, the CDR3 reads TGTGCCAGCAGTCCTGACAGGGCCTATAGCAATCAGCCCCAGCATTTT.

The V call is TRBV28, the J call TRBJ2-7, with TRBD1 identical over 10 bases. The ends lost 6 bases at V and 2 bases at J; junction bases unmatched: 4. The CDR3 has 14 amino acids. Per the germline V gene, CDR1 is MDHEN and CDR2 is SYDVKM. CDR3 protein: CASRGTGVAYEQYF. CDR3 bases: TGTGCCAGCAGAGGGACAGGGGTCGCCTACGAGCAGTACTTC.

The rearrangement joins TRBV30 to TRBJ2-5; D possibly matches TRBD1 or TRBD2 (5 bases each). V was clipped by 3 bases and J by 2 bases, with 16 bases between them. The CDR3 extends over 15 amino acids. Germline assignment: CDR1 GTSNPN and CDR2 SVGIG (reference sequence). As DNA, the CDR3 is TGTGCCTGGAGACCCGAGGGGCATTGGCAAGAGACCCAGTACTTC. Its translation is CAWRPEGHWQETQYF.

On this clonotype itself: A much larger clone lies a single base off, so this may be a read error. The DNA of the CDR3 is TGTGCCAGCAGTCCCGTTACTCTCGCCTCCTACAATGAGCAGTTCTTC. It translates to CASSPVTLASYNEQFF. This chain links TRBV28 with TRBJ2-1; D unresolved. The ends were cut back, 5 bases at V and 0 bases at J, with 14 bases in the middle. Germline assignment: CDR1 MDHEN and CDR2 SYDVKM. The CDR3 loop spans 16 amino acids.

This clonotype was recorded once. This chain links TRBV14 with TRBJ2-7; D not resolved. The germline V gene encodes CDR1 SGHDN and CDR2 FVKESK. The germline V and J ends were trimmed by 1 base and 0 bases, with 16 bases remaining between them. The length of the CDR3 is 17 residues. This chain's CDR3 is CASSQVFHGRSSYEQYF. The CDR3 bases are TGTGCCAGCAGCCAAGTGTTTCATGGACGGAGCTCCTACGAGCAGTACTTC. Using reference TRBV14 and TRBJ2-7 for the parts outside the CDR3, the full variable domain is EAGVTQFPSHSVIEKGQTVTLRCDPISGHDNLYWYRRVMGKEIKFLLHFVKESKQDESGMPNNRFLAERTGGTYSTLKVQPAELEDSGVYFCASSQVFHGRSSYEQYFGPGTRLTVT.